The rows below give T cell receptor beta chains drawn from one sample of a study of regulatory and conventional T cells in RAG deficiency. TCRdb keeps only in-frame clones here, not all; method: immunoSEQ multiplex PCR. Here the sample spans tens of thousands of clones, 96% being singletons. The sample also formed part of further work on regulatory T cells.

Sequencing was done on a sample of CD25- CD4+ T cells sorted from blood. The source is a human donor in good health. Both conserved end residues are part of each CDR3. The D gene is left open where the match is weak. Clone size appears in some rows only: once, few, many, or a class for an expanded clone.

>TRBV2|TRBJ2-7|NA|TRBD1|18
TGTGCCAGCAGTGAAGGTCCCCCGGACAGGCACGAAGGCTACGAGCAGTACTTC
CASSEGPPDRHEGYEQYF
>TRBV7-6|TRBJ2-7|NA|TRBD1|16
TGTGCCAGCAGCTTAGGGGGTGGGACAGGGACCTACGAGCAGTACTTC
CASSLGGGTGTYEQYF
>TRBV7-9|TRBJ1-3|NA|NA|15
TGTGCCAGCAGCTTAGTTGCAGACTCTGGAAACACCATATATTTT
CASSLVADSGNTIYF
>TRBV6-5|TRBJ2-7|NA|TRBD1|13
TGTGCCAGCAGTCAGGGGGCGCTTTACGAGCAGTACTTC
CASSQGALYEQYF
>TRBV30|TRBJ1-2|NA|TRBD1|13
TGTGCCTGGAGGGATAACAGGGGGGGCTTTGACACCTTC
CAWRDNRGGFDTF
>TRBV19|TRBJ1-4|few|NA|11
TGTGCCAGTGGGGGGAGGGAAGAACTGTTTTTT
CASGGREELFF
>TRBV6-6|TRBJ1-5|NA|TRBD1|15
TGTGCCGGAGGACAGGGTACGATTGAGGATCAGCCCCAGCATTTT
CAGGQGTIEDQPQHF
>TRBV7-9|TRBJ1-1|few|NA|13
TGTGCCAGCAGCTTAGAAGGGAGGACTGAAGCTTTCTTT
CASSLEGRTEAFF
>TRBV5-4|TRBJ2-3|NA|NA|15
TGTGCCAGCAGCTTGGTGGCAGGGGGCACAGATACGCAGTATTTT
CASSLVAGGTDTQYF
>TRBV7-9|TRBJ2-3|NA|TRBD2|15
TGTGCCAGCAGGGCTCTAGCGGGGGGCGGGGATACGCAGTATTTT
CASRALAGGGDTQYF
>TRBV6-6|TRBJ2-1|NA|NA|13
TGTGCCAGCAGTTACTCGGCCGAACAGGGGCAGTTCTTC
CASSYSAEQGQFF